These T cell receptor beta chains were read from a single sample in a study of CD49a tissue-resident CD8 T cells in human skin. The repertoire was sequenced with immunoSEQ multiplex PCR; TCRdb's copy has only in-frame clones and lacks some. The top ten hold under 25% of the sample, which has about 1,000 clones, over 60% seen once. The specimen was CD103- CD8+ T cells sorted from skin dermis. The receptor set was obtained from a human donor in good health. The donor label of this sample is uncertain. The CDR3 runs from the conserved cysteine through the conserved F or W. The D gene is left open where the match is weak.

>TRBJ1-2|NA|13|TRBV11-3
CASSQSRGYGYTF
TGTGCCAGCAGCCAATCTCGGGGCTATGGCTACACCTTC
>TRBJ1-1|NA|15|TRBV19
CASRGRRFMNTEAFF
TGTGCCAGTAGGGGGAGGAGGTTTATGAACACTGAAGCTTTCTTT
>TRBJ2-1|NA|14|TRBV10-1
CASSDAGPYNEQFF
TGCGCCAGCAGTGATGCGGGCCCTTACAATGAGCAGTTCTTC